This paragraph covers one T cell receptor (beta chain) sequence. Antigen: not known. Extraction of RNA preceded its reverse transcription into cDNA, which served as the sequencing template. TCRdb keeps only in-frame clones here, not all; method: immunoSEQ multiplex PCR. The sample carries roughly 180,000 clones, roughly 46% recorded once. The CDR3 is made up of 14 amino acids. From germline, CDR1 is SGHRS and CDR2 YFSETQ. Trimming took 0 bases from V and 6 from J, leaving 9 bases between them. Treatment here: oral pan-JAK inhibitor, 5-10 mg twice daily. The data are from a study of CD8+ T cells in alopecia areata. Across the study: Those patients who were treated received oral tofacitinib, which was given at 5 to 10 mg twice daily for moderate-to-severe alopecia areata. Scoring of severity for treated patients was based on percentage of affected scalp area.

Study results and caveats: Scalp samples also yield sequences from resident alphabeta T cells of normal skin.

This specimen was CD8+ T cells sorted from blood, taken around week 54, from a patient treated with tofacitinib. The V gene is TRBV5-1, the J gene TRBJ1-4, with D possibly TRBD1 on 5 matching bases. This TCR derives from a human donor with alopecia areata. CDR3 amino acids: CASSLGQSDEKLFF. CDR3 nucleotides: TGCGCCAGCAGCTTGGGACAGAGTGATGAAAAACTGTTTTTT.